These 21 T cell receptor beta chains were all obtained from the same sample, sequenced in a study of shared clonotypes between healthy human individuals. Libraries were prepared by immunoSEQ multiplex PCR; TCRdb keeps only in-frame clonotypes and omits some of them. This sample yields hundreds of thousands of clones, of which 90% to 96% are seen a single time; roughly 0.06% belongs to the top ten. Sequencing was performed on naive CD4+ T cells sorted from blood. As to subset: CD45RA+ positively selected. These TCRs come from a woman aged 30 to 39 in good health.

The chain couples TRBV23-1 to TRBJ2-7, with D unclear. TRBV23-1 is an ORF; its function is uncertain. Trimming stripped 8 bases from V and 3 bases from J, with 8 bases between. The CDR3 covers 11 residues. CDR3 bases: TGCGCCAGCTCACCGTACTACGAGCAGTACTTC. Encoded protein: CASSPYYEQYF.

The chain carries TRBV5-1 and TRBJ2-2; a possible D gene is TRBD1 (5 bases). Trimming took 4 bases from V and 3 from J, leaving 10 bases between them. Germline V gene data show CDR1 as SGHRS and CDR2 as YFSETQ. The CDR3 runs to 14 residues. The CDR3 spells CASSLTVHTGELFF. In DNA form, the CDR3 reads TGCGCCAGCAGCCTGACAGTACACACCGGGGAGCTGTTTTTT.

The CDR3 reads CASSESDMNTEAFF. The DNA for the CDR3 is TGCGCCAGCAGTGAGTCGGACATGAACACTGAAGCTTTCTTT. This chain links TRBV10-2 with TRBJ1-1, with D possibly being TRBD1 (5 bases). CDR1 and CDR2 from the germline V gene are WSHSY and SAAADI. Trimming removed 0 bases at V and 0 bases at J, with 5 bases between. The CDR3 has 14 residues.

CDR3 bases: TGTGCCAGCAGCTTAGGTGGCACAGATACGCAGTATTTT. Its protein product is CASSLGGTDTQYF. The chain combines TRBV7-9 with TRBJ2-3; D is unclear. CDR3 length: 13 residues. V was trimmed by 1 base and J by 1 base, leaving 3 bases between them. The germline V gene has CDR1 SEHNR and CDR2 FQNEAQ (reference sequence).

This sequence joins TRBV5-1 and TRBJ2-1; D unresolved. Trimming took 0 bases from V and 10 from J, leaving 11 bases between them. Germline-derived CDR1 and CDR2 are SGHRS and YFSETQ. The CDR3 consists of 13 residues. The CDR3 DNA reads as TGCGCCAGCAGCTTGGTTCCGTTCAGAGAGCAGTTCTTC. It encodes CASSLVPFREQFF.

The chain is built from TRBV10-3 and TRBJ2-2; D is unclear. Germline CDR1 and CDR2: ENHRY and SYGVKD. V was pared by 6 bases and J by 1 base, with 6 bases between. This CDR3 comprises 13 residues. The CDR3 sequence: CAIRPENTGELFF. CDR3 coding DNA: TGTGCCATCAGACCAGAGAACACCGGGGAGCTGTTTTTT.

The gene calls are TRBV9 and TRBJ1-2; D uncertain. The germline gives CDR1 SGDLS, CDR2 YYNGEE. The CDR3 contains 12 residues. Deletions cut 3 bases from V and 6 bases from J, with 9 bases between. The CDR3 region has the DNA TGTGCCAGCAGCGAGACCTTTGATGGCTACACCTTC. This gives the protein CASSETFDGYTF.

The chain is built from TRBV7-9 and TRBJ2-7; 8 bases map to TRBD1. The CDR3 runs 14 residues. The V gene end was trimmed by 5 bases and the J gene end by 6 bases; junction bases not matched to a gene: 9. Germline values: CDR1 SEHNR, CDR2 FQNEAQ (reference sequence). CDR3 loop: CASSPGTGRREQYF. For the CDR3, the DNA is TGTGCCAGCAGCCCAGGGACAGGTCGGCGCGAGCAGTACTTC.

The genes are TRBV4-2 and TRBJ2-5, with 10 bases fitting TRBD2. The assigned J gene may be wrong: the sequence end matches TRBJ2-7 better. The CDR3 is 14 residues long. Germline V gene data show CDR1 as LGHNA and CDR2 as YNFKEQ. This CDR3 is CASSQGTSGYEQYF. The CDR3 DNA follows: TGTGCCAGCAGCCAAGGGACTAGCGGCTACGAGCAGTACTTC.

V and J are TRBV13 and TRBJ1-2; D may be TRBD1 (6 bases). The CDR3 is made up of 16 amino acids. The germline CDR1 and CDR2 sequences are PRHDT and FYEKMQ (reference sequence). V was clipped by 4 bases and J by 4 bases, with 19 bases between them. CDR3: CASSSLQGQKSYGYTF. The CDR3 DNA sequence: TGTGCCAGCAGCTCCCTCCAAGGACAGAAAAGCTATGGCTACACCTTC.

This chain connects TRBV28 to TRBJ2-7; perhaps TRBD2 as D (5 bases). The CDR3 is 16 residues long. Per the germline V gene, CDR1 is MDHEN and CDR2 is SYDVKM. The V end was cut by 6 bases, the J end by 6 bases, with 24 bases between. CDR3 in amino acids: CASSLGGLVVLGEQYF. CDR3 sequence (DNA): TGTGCCAGCAGCTTAGGAGGTTTGGTAGTTTTAGGCGAGCAGTACTTC.

This rearrangement joins TRBV28 to TRBJ1-2; the D is unclear. This CDR3 comprises 11 residues. The V end lost 5 bases, the J end lost 6 bases, and 7 bases lay between the germline ends. Germline V CDR1 and CDR2: MDHEN, SYDVKM. The CDR3 sequence: CASSLRHGYTF. CDR3 DNA sequence: TGTGCCAGCAGTCTTCGTCATGGCTACACCTTC.

The chain employs TRBV28 and TRBJ2-1; 13 bases are shared with TRBD2. V dropped 0 bases and J dropped 8; count of bases not matched to a gene: 7. The CDR3 length is 17 residues. From germline, CDR1 is MDHEN and CDR2 SYDVKM. The CDR3 coding sequence is TGTGCCAGCAGTTTATGGACTAGCGGGAGGTTTAGGGATGAGCAGTTCTTC. Protein product: CASSLWTSGRFRDEQFF.

This rearrangement joins TRBV6-5 to TRBJ2-7, with TRBD1 matching 7 bases. Germline CDR1 and CDR2: MNHEY and SVGAGI. This CDR3 is 16 amino acids long. Trimming removed 3 bases from V and 1 base from J; junction bases left unmatched: 9. Written as DNA, the CDR3 is TGTGCCAGCAGTTATGCCTCCGGGACAGCTTCCTACGAGCAGTACTTC. Translated, it gives CASSYASGTASYEQYF.

V usage is TRBV28 and J usage is TRBJ2-7; a possible D gene is TRBD1 (6 bases). Germline V gives CDR1 MDHEN, CDR2 SYDVKM. The CDR3 has 15 amino acids. V was cut by 7 bases and J by 4 bases, with 20 bases left in between. The CDR3, as DNA: TGTGCCAGCACCCTGAGTGGGGGCTTATTTTACGAGCAGTACTTC. Its protein is CASTLSGGLFYEQYF.

The gene calls are TRBV7-9 and TRBJ2-3, with 10 positions matching TRBD1. Germline V gene sequence: CDR1 SEHNR, CDR2 FQNEAQ (reference sequence). Trimming cost V 1 base and J 0 bases; bases outside gene matches: 4. The CDR3 has 17 residues. The CDR3 spells CASSLGTGGISTDTQYF. CDR3 in DNA: TGTGCCAGCAGCTTAGGGACAGGGGGGATTAGCACAGATACGCAGTATTTT.

The chain links TRBV18 to TRBJ1-1; the D gene is possibly TRBD1 (5 bases). Per germline, CDR1 KGHSH and CDR2 LQKENI. This CDR3 has 17 amino acids. V was clipped by 1 base and J by 1 base, with 16 bases between them. The CDR3 nucleotides read TGTGCCAGCTCACCACTGGTCTTGGACAACTGGAACACTGAAGCTTTCTTT. It translates to CASSPLVLDNWNTEAFF.

The V and J genes are TRBV19 and TRBJ1-1; D might be TRBD1 (5 bases). CDR1 LNHDA and CDR2 SQIVND come from the germline V gene (reference sequence). This CDR3 contains 14 residues. The V end was cut by 3 bases, the J end by 7 bases, with 15 bases between. CDR3 residues: CASSISGRLVEAFF. CDR3 DNA sequence: TGTGCCAGTAGTATCTCGGGACGGCTAGTTGAAGCTTTCTTT.

This chain connects TRBV4-2 to TRBJ2-6; D not certain. Germline loops: CDR1 LGHNA, CDR2 YNFKEQ. V was clipped by 6 bases and J by 4 bases, with 13 bases between them. This CDR3 region has 15 residues. The chain's CDR3 is CASRVSSAGANVLTF. The CDR3 DNA sequence: TGTGCCAGCAGGGTATCGAGCGCCGGGGCCAACGTCCTGACTTTC.

DNA for the CDR3: TGTGCCACCCAGAGGTACAGAACAGATACGCAGTATTTT. This sequence encodes CATQRYRTDTQYF. The gene calls are TRBV19 and TRBJ2-3; D ambiguous. CDR3 length: 13 residues. Trimming removed 10 bases from V and 3 bases from J, with 14 bases in between. The germline V gene has CDR1 LNHDA and CDR2 SQIVND (reference sequence).

J is TRBJ2-3 and V is TRBV6-5, with unresolved D. V lost 5 bases and J 0 bases, leaving 9 bases between the germline ends. CDR3 length: 14 residues. Germline assignment: CDR1 MNHEY and CDR2 SVGAGI. The CDR3 nucleotides read TGTGCCAGCAGTCGAACCCAAAGCACAGATACGCAGTATTTT. Protein: CASSRTQSTDTQYF.